This passage covers 27 T cell receptor beta chains from one sample sequenced in a study of radiation and T cells in renal cell carcinoma. Only in-frame clones appear in the TCRdb table, and some are missing; sequencing was by immunoSEQ multiplex PCR. The sample holds approximately 110,000 clones, roughly 80% seen once. This sample's time point: baseline pretreatment blood. The treatment here: 15 Gy SBRT to primary tumor, nephrectomy 4 weeks later. Here the sequenced sample was blood, taken from a patient whose treatment included radiotherapy and nephrectomy. These receptor sequences come from an older woman with renal cell carcinoma.

As DNA, the CDR3 is TGCGCCAGCAGCAGAGGGACTAATCAAGAGACCCAGTACTTC. Residues: CASSRGTNQETQYF. The chain couples TRBV5-1 to TRBJ2-5; 7 bases are shared with TRBD2. The length of the CDR3 is 14 residues. The V gene end was trimmed by 4 bases and the J gene end by 2 bases; junction bases not matched to a gene: 5. Germline CDR1 and CDR2: SGHRS and YFSETQ.

This chain uses TRBV29-1 with TRBJ1-4, with D tentatively TRBD1 (6 bases). This CDR3 comprises 15 residues. V was pared by 7 bases and J by 8 bases, with 23 bases between. Germline V gives CDR1 SQVTM, CDR2 ANQGSEA. The CDR3 loop is CSAGHQDSFEEKLFF. CDR3 DNA sequence: TGCAGCGCAGGTCACCAGGACAGTTTTGAGGAAAAACTGTTTTTT. Supplemented by reference TRBV29-1 and TRBJ1-4, the full variable domain reads SAVISQKPSRDICQRGTSLTIQCQVDSQVTMMFWYRQQPGQSLTLIATANQGSEATYESGFVIDKFPISRPNLTFSTLTVSNMSPEDSSIYLCSAGHQDSFEEKLFFGSGTQLSVL.

Here the CDR3 DNA reads TGTGCCAGCAGCGTAGAGGGAGGGGTTTTAGGAACAGGGGTCCGCTCTGGGGCCAACGTCCTGACTTTC. Translated: CASSVEGGVLGTGVRSGANVLTF. The chain couples TRBV9 to TRBJ2-6, with D perhaps given as TRBD1 or TRBD2 (7 bases each). Germline V gene sequence: CDR1 SGDLS, CDR2 YYNGEE. Trimming pared 0 bases from V and 0 bases from J, leaving 28 bases between. The CDR3 runs to 23 residues.

This clone was detected only a few times. J is TRBJ1-6 and V is TRBV7-9; D unclear. V shed 5 bases and J shed 10 bases, with 15 bases lying between them. Germline lookup yields CDR1 SEHNR and CDR2 FQNEAQ (reference sequence). The CDR3 is made up of 14 amino acids. The CDR3 sequence: CASSPEGHWSPLHF. The CDR3 DNA is TGTGCCAGCAGCCCTGAGGGTCATTGGTCACCCCTCCACTTT.

The chain has TRBV4-1 and TRBJ2-2; 7 bases match TRBD1. The CDR3 spans 15 residues. With V trimmed by 4 bases and J by 5 bases, 7 bases remained unmatched. CDR1 is MGHRA and CDR2 is YSYEKL in the germline V gene. Here the CDR3 reads CASSRPTGNTGELFF. CDR3 in DNA: TGCGCCAGCAGCCGACCGACAGGGAATACCGGGGAGCTGTTTTTT.

This clone was counted ten times or more. The rearrangement joins TRBV5-1 to TRBJ2-7; D perhaps matches TRBD1 (5 bases). The germline CDR1 and CDR2 sequences are SGHRS and YFSETQ. This CDR3 has 14 residues. V was shortened by 2 bases and J by 4 bases, with 13 bases between the two germline ends. CDR3 sequence: CASSFRVPPYEQYF. CDR3 DNA sequence: TGCGCCAGCAGCTTCAGGGTCCCTCCTTACGAGCAGTACTTC.

The chain employs TRBV18 and TRBJ2-1, with 7 bases aligning to TRBD1. Trimming removed 3 bases from V and 9 bases from J; junction bases left unmatched: 14. The CDR3 has 16 residues. CDR1 KGHSH and CDR2 LQKENI come from the germline V gene. The CDR3 spells CASSPATGTIRGEQFF. As DNA, the CDR3 is TGTGCCAGCTCACCTGCGACAGGGACGATTAGAGGTGAGCAGTTCTTC.

CDR3 nucleotides: TGTGCCAGCAGCCCACCCGAGGGGAGGGTTGTAGGCTACACCTTC. It is translated as CASSPPEGRVVGYTF. V and J are TRBV7-2 and TRBJ1-2, with D maybe TRBD1 (5 bases). The CDR3 runs to 15 residues. Trimming removed 5 bases from V and 8 bases from J, with 21 bases in between. Germline CDR1 is SGHTA and CDR2 is FQGNSA.

This clone was found a few times. This chain uses TRBV5-8 with TRBJ2-5, with TRBD2 as a possible D gene (5 bases). The CDR3 sequence is 15 residues long. Trimming took 1 base from V and 6 from J, leaving 16 bases between them. From germline, CDR1 is SGHTS and CDR2 YDEGEE. CDR3 sequence: CASSLFLLRAKTQYF. DNA for the CDR3: TGTGCCAGCAGCTTGTTCTTGCTGAGGGCAAAGACCCAGTACTTC.

DNA of the CDR3: TGCGCCAGCAGCTTGGCCCGGACAGGAGGGACTGAAGCTTTCTTT. Residues: CASSLARTGGTEAFF. The chain links TRBV5-1 to TRBJ1-1, with TRBD1 matching 7 bases. With V trimmed by 0 bases and J by 5 bases, 7 bases remained unmatched. Germline V lookup: CDR1 SGHRS, CDR2 YFSETQ. This CDR3 spans 15 amino acids.

This chain uses TRBV7-9 with TRBJ1-1; tentatively, D is TRBD1 (6 bases). The CDR3 spans 15 residues. The ends were cut back, 5 bases at V and 5 bases at J, with 18 bases in the middle. Germline values: CDR1 SEHNR, CDR2 FQNEAQ (reference sequence). For the CDR3, the DNA is TGTGCCAGCAGCCTCAACCTAGGGGGGCGGACTGAAGCTTTCTTT. Encoded protein: CASSLNLGGRTEAFF.

The CDR3 DNA is TGTGCCAGCAGTCCTGGGTGGCCCCTCACCTACGAGCAGTACTTC. It encodes CASSPGWPLTYEQYF. The chain links TRBV6-6 to TRBJ2-7, with D uncertain. CDR1 and CDR2 (germline): MNHNY, SVGAGI (reference sequence). Deletions cut 5 bases from V and 2 bases from J, with 16 bases between. The length of the CDR3 is 15 residues.

This chain links TRBV7-2 with TRBJ1-6; the match to TRBD1 covers 7 bases. Germline CDR1 is SGHTA and CDR2 is FQGNSA. This CDR3 is built from 14 residues. V lost 4 bases, J lost 7 bases, and 4 bases stayed unmatched. The CDR3 reads CASSSPTGNSPLHF. The CDR3 DNA reads as TGTGCCAGCAGCTCTCCGACAGGGAATTCACCCCTCCACTTT. Full variable domain (outside the CDR3, taken from reference TRBV7-2 and TRBJ1-6): GAGVSQSPSNKVTEKGKDVELRCDPISGHTALYWYRQSLGQGLEFLIYFQGNSAPDKSGLPSDRFSAERTGGSVSTLTIQRTQQEDSAVYLCASSSPTGNSPLHFGNGTRLTVT.

The chain is built from TRBV6-5 and TRBJ1-4; 8 bases match TRBD1. The CDR3 sequence is 14 residues long. The junction had 5 bases not matched to a gene; V was cut back by 4 bases and J by 7 bases. Germline CDR1 MNHEY, CDR2 SVGAGI. The CDR3 bases are TGTGCCAGCAGTTCCAGGGGGCGAGGTGAAAAACTGTTTTTT. As protein: CASSSRGRGEKLFF.

The chain joins TRBV5-1 to TRBJ2-3; 10 positions match TRBD2. J lost 0 bases, V lost 1 base, and 11 bases had no gene match. The germline CDR1 and CDR2 sequences are SGHRS and YFSETQ. This CDR3 comprises 19 residues. The CDR3 reads CASSLPRTSGSGSTDTQYF. The DNA for the CDR3 is TGCGCCAGCAGCTTGCCCCGGACTAGCGGTAGCGGGAGCACAGATACGCAGTATTTT.

V gene TRBV29-1 combines with J gene TRBJ1-5; unclear D gene. The germline gives CDR1 SQVTM, CDR2 ANQGSEA. This CDR3 is 12 amino acids long. V was shortened by 4 bases and J by 2 bases, with 6 bases between the two germline ends. CDR3: CSVGARNQPQHF. The CDR3, as DNA: TGCAGCGTTGGGGCACGCAATCAGCCCCAGCATTTT.

The gene calls are TRBV6-1 and TRBJ2-3; D ambiguous. The CDR3 loop spans 14 amino acids. V was cut by 5 bases and J by 0 bases, with 9 bases left in between. The germline gives CDR1 MNHNS, CDR2 SASEGT. Here the CDR3 DNA reads TGTGCCAGCAGTCCGGTTCATAGCACAGATACGCAGTATTTT. Translated, it gives CASSPVHSTDTQYF.

This clone was observed once. The V gene is TRBV10-1, the J gene TRBJ2-2, with D uncertain. Germline CDR1 is WNHNN and CDR2 is SYGVQD (reference sequence). V was cut by 9 bases and J by 0 bases, with 20 bases left in between. The CDR3 spans 17 residues. CDR3 region: CARQVGRAIANTGELFF. DNA of the CDR3: TGCGCCAGGCAAGTCGGACGGGCAATCGCGAACACCGGGGAGCTGTTTTTT.

The genes are TRBV18 and TRBJ2-7, with 8 bases aligning to TRBD1. CDR1 and CDR2 from the germline V gene are KGHSH and LQKENI. With 3 bases clipped from V and 1 base from J, the junction kept 5 bases outside the gene matches. CDR3 length: 15 amino acids. The CDR3 DNA reads TGTGCCAGCTCACCCCGGGACAGGAGATCCTACGAGCAGTACTTC. Protein sequence: CASSPRDRRSYEQYF.

The V and J genes are TRBV6-5 and TRBJ1-3; D is possibly TRBD1 (6 bases). The V and J ends lost 0 bases and 3 bases respectively, with 9 bases between them. The germline gives CDR1 MNHEY, CDR2 SVGAGI. This CDR3 contains 15 residues. The CDR3: CASSYSTGYGNTIYF. The CDR3 DNA reads TGTGCCAGCAGTTACTCAACAGGGTATGGAAACACCATATATTTT.

V usage is TRBV5-4 and J usage is TRBJ2-6; unclear D gene. There are 14 residues in the CDR3. Germline assignment: CDR1 SGHNT and CDR2 YYREEE (reference sequence). Trimming left V 4 bases short and J 0 bases short, with 5 bases between. CDR3 sequence (DNA): TGTGCCAGCAGCCGTTTCTCTGGGGCCAACGTCCTGACTTTC. This codes for CASSRFSGANVLTF. The full variable domain, rest sourced from reference TRBV5-4 and TRBJ2-6, is ETGVTQSPTHLIKTRGQQVTLRCSSQSGHNTVSWYQQALGQGPQFIFQYYREEENGRGNFPPRFSGLQFPNYSSELNVNALELDDSALYLCASSRFSGANVLTFGAGSRLTVL.

The rearrangement uses TRBV6-5 and TRBJ2-7, with a tentative D call TRBD1 (5 bases). V lost 6 bases to trimming and J lost 2 bases, with 17 bases between them. Looked up from germline, CDR1 is MNHEY and CDR2 is SVGAGI. CDR3 length: 15 amino acids. This CDR3 is CASRRYRTSPYEQYF. The CDR3 DNA is TGTGCCAGCAGGCGGTACAGGACCTCGCCCTACGAGCAGTACTTC.

The J gene is TRBJ1-1, the V gene TRBV2; no firm D call. Trimming shortened V by 6 bases and J by 1 base, and 12 bases separated the two germline ends. The CDR3 covers 14 residues. CDR1 SNHLY and CDR2 FYNNEI come from the germline V gene. CDR3 residues: CASSDERENTEAFF. CDR3 in DNA: TGTGCCAGCAGCGATGAACGAGAGAACACTGAAGCTTTCTTT.

This clone appeared once. The rearrangement joins TRBV5-6 to TRBJ2-7; TRBD1 aligns across 11 bases. The CDR3 runs 14 residues. With 1 base clipped from V and 6 bases from J, the junction kept 3 bases outside the gene matches. Looked up from germline, CDR1 is SGHDT and CDR2 is YYEEEE. The CDR3 loop is CASSLPGTGGEQYF. As DNA, the CDR3 is TGTGCCAGCAGCTTGCCCGGGACAGGGGGCGAGCAGTACTTC.

Turning to this clone: Other DNA sequences in this sample translate to the same CDR3. The V and J genes are TRBV29-1 and TRBJ1-1; the D gene is possibly TRBD1 (5 bases). Trimming removed 4 bases from V and 1 base from J, with 7 bases in between. CDR1 SQVTM and CDR2 ANQGSEA come from the germline V gene. The CDR3 sequence is 12 residues long. The CDR3 region has the DNA TGCAGCGTTGGGGGGGGGAACACTGAAGCTTTCTTT. It codes for CSVGGGNTEAFF.

The rearrangement links TRBV15 to TRBJ1-2, with a weak D call TRBD1 (5 bases). Between the trimmed V and J ends, which lost 5 bases and 6 bases, there was a span of 10 bases. In germline, CDR1 is LNHNV, CDR2 YYDKDF (reference sequence). The CDR3 is 12 residues long. The CDR3 bases are TGTGCCACCAGCGTAACCAGGGATGGCTACACCTTC. It yields the protein CATSVTRDGYTF.

The chain couples TRBV10-3 to TRBJ2-5; 8 bases are shared with TRBD2. The trim removed 11 bases at V and 3 bases at J, leaving 2 bases unmatched. The CDR3 extends over 11 amino acids. Germline assignment: CDR1 ENHRY and CDR2 SYGVKD. CDR3 sequence: CAVGREETQYF. CDR3 DNA: TGTGCCGTCGGGAGGGAAGAGACCCAGTACTTC.